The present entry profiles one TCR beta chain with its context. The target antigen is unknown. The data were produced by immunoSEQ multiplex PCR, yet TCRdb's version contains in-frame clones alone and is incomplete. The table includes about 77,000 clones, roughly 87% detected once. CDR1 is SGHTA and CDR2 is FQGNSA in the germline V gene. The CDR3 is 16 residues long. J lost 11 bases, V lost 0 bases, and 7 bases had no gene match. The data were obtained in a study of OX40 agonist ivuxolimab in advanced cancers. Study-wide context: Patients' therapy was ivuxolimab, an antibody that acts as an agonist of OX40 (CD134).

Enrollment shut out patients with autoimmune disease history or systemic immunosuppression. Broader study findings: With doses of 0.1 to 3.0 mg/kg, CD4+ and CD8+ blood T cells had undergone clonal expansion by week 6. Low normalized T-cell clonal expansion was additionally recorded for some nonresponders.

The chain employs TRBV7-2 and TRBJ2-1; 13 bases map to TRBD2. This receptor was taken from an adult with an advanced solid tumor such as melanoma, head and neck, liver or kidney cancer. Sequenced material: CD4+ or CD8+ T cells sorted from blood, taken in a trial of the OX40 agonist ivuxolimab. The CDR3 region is CASSLATSGGPPQQFF. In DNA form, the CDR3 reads TGTGCCAGCAGCTTAGCGACTAGCGGGGGGCCCCCGCAGCAGTTCTTC.